One and the same sample provided the 28 T cell receptor beta chains below, sequenced in a study of blood T cell repertoires in COVID-19. Libraries were prepared by immunoSEQ multiplex PCR; TCRdb keeps only in-frame clonotypes and omits some of them. The table shows hundreds of thousands of clones, with about 83% occurring only once. The sample was peripheral blood. The receptors were sampled from a middle-aged woman with active or convalescent COVID-19.

A few counts support this clone. The chain recombines TRBV11-2 with TRBJ2-7; tentatively, D is TRBD2 (7 bases). CDR1 is SGHAT and CDR2 is FQNNGV in the germline V gene. There are 14 residues in the CDR3. V was cut by 1 base and J by 7 bases, with 14 bases left in between. DNA for the CDR3: TGTGCCAGCAGCTTAGGACGGGGGGCAGGGGAGCAGTACTTC. Translation gives CASSLGRGAGEQYF.

The rearrangement links TRBV2 to TRBJ1-5; D call uncertain. There are 14 residues in the CDR3. Germline CDR1 is SNHLY and CDR2 is FYNNEI. Trimming shortened V by 3 bases and J by 3 bases, and 9 bases separated the two germline ends. Here the CDR3 DNA reads TGTGCCAGCAGTGACCGTCAGTCCAATCAGCCCCAGCATTTT. It is translated as CASSDRQSNQPQHF.

The V and J genes are TRBV3-1 (or the pseudogene TRBV3-2) and TRBJ2-7; D is perhaps TRBD1 (5 bases). Germline V CDR1 and CDR2: LGHDT, YNNKEL (reference sequence). The germline V and J ends were trimmed by 0 bases and 0 bases, with 18 bases remaining between them. There are 18 residues in the CDR3. CDR3 nucleotides: TGTGCCAGCAGCCAAGAAGGGGCGACCCCAGGACACTCCTACGAGCAGTACTTC. Amino acids: CASSQEGATPGHSYEQYF.

V and J are TRBV10-3 and TRBJ1-2; D gene uncertain. Trimming took 3 bases from V and 3 from J, leaving 8 bases between them. This CDR3 has 13 residues. The germline V gene encodes CDR1 ENHRY and CDR2 SYGVKD. The CDR3 sequence is CAISEGQDYGYTF. In nucleotides, the CDR3 is TGTGCCATCAGTGAAGGCCAGGACTATGGCTACACCTTC.

The genes are TRBV6-5 and TRBJ1-4, with D tentatively TRBD1 (6 bases). The length of the CDR3 is 13 residues. Germline-derived CDR1 and CDR2 are MNHEY and SVGAGI. V was shortened by 8 bases and J by 7 bases, with 14 bases between the two germline ends. The CDR3 is CASSDRLGEKLFF. In DNA form, the CDR3 reads TGTGCCAGCTCAGACAGGCTGGGTGAAAAACTGTTTTTT.

The CDR3 is CASSVAPTATYEQYF. CDR3 in DNA: TGTGCCAGCAGCGTAGCCCCGACAGCGACCTACGAGCAGTACTTC. The J gene is TRBJ2-7, the V gene TRBV9, with D perhaps matching TRBD1 (5 bases). CDR1 SGDLS and CDR2 YYNGEE come from the germline V gene. With 0 bases removed from V and 2 bases from J, the gap between germline ends came to 12 bases. The CDR3 has 15 residues.

The V call is TRBV10-3, the J call TRBJ2-5; TRBD2 agrees at 13 bases. This CDR3 has 17 residues. Unmatched junction bases numbered 4, after V lost 2 bases and J lost 1 base. Looked up from germline, CDR1 is ENHRY and CDR2 is SYGVKD. The CDR3 sequence is CAISERLAGGAQETQYF. In DNA, the CDR3 is TGTGCCATCAGTGAGCGACTAGCGGGGGGCGCCCAAGAGACCCAGTACTTC.

The chain links TRBV11-2 to TRBJ2-7; the D gene is possibly TRBD1 (5 bases). The CDR3 totals 17 residues. Trimming cost V 4 bases and J 0 bases, with 19 bases left between them. Looked up from germline, CDR1 is SGHAT and CDR2 is FQNNGV. The CDR3 DNA is TGTGCCAGCAGCTCCCTATTAGACAGAGGCCACTCCTACGAGCAGTACTTC. Translated, it gives CASSSLLDRGHSYEQYF. The full variable domain, completed using reference TRBV11-2 and TRBJ2-7, is EAGVAQSPRYKIIEKRQSVAFWCNPISGHATLYWYQQILGQGPKLLIQFQNNGVVDDSQLPKDRFSAERLKGVDSTLKIQPAKLEDSAVYLCASSSLLDRGHSYEQYFGPGTRLTVT.

The chain links TRBV6-6 to TRBJ1-2, with D hard to call. This CDR3 spans 14 amino acids. Germline values: CDR1 MNHNY, CDR2 SVGAGI (reference sequence). V lost 0 bases to trimming and J lost 6 bases, with 11 bases between them. The CDR3 spells CASSYSSGIDGYTF. The DNA for the CDR3 is TGTGCCAGCAGTTACTCGAGCGGGATCGATGGCTACACCTTC.

This chain connects TRBV9 to TRBJ1-2; perhaps TRBD1 as D (5 bases). The CDR3 contains 13 residues. Germline CDR1 and CDR2: SGDLS and YYNGEE. Trimming removed 0 bases from V and 4 bases from J, with 7 bases in between. DNA of the CDR3: TGTGCCAGCAGCGTAGTGGACACCTATGGCTACACCTTC. Its translation: CASSVVDTYGYTF.

The chain is built from TRBV14 and TRBJ2-1; 12 bases map to TRBD2. V was clipped by 5 bases and J by 6 bases; unmatched bases: 5. The germline CDR1 and CDR2 sequences are SGHDN and FVKESK. The CDR3 runs 15 residues. The CDR3 DNA follows: TGTGCCAGCAGCAAACTAGCGGGGGGCTCCAATGAGCAGTTCTTC. Translation gives CASSKLAGGSNEQFF.

This sequence joins TRBV5-8 and TRBJ1-1; D perhaps matches TRBD1 (6 bases). This CDR3 spans 16 amino acids. Trimming left V 1 base short and J 4 bases short, with 17 bases between. Germline V CDR1 and CDR2: SGHTS, YDEGEE. The CDR3: CASSLIITGFITEAFF. CDR3 nucleotide sequence: TGTGCCAGCAGCTTGATTATAACAGGGTTTATCACTGAAGCTTTCTTT.

This chain uses TRBV9 with TRBJ2-3; D perhaps matches TRBD1 (7 bases). This CDR3 region has 14 residues. Germline CDR1 is SGDLS and CDR2 is YYNGEE. Trimming took 4 bases from V and 5 from J, leaving 14 bases between them. The CDR3 bases are TGTGCCAGCAGCAAGACAGGGAGGAAAGATACGCAGTATTTT. Translation: CASSKTGRKDTQYF.

The chain has TRBV7-9 and TRBJ2-2; D gene unclear. CDR1 is SEHNR and CDR2 is FQNEAQ in the germline V gene (reference sequence). V was cut by 1 base and J by 5 bases, with 11 bases left in between. This CDR3 region has 15 residues. The CDR3 reads CASSLGDRPTGELFF. CDR3 nucleotide sequence: TGTGCCAGCAGCTTAGGAGATCGTCCTACCGGGGAGCTGTTTTTT.

The chain recombines TRBV19 with TRBJ2-2; no clear D gene. Germline V lookup: CDR1 LNHDA, CDR2 SQIVND (reference sequence). V was pared by 7 bases and J by 5 bases, with 11 bases between. The CDR3 sequence is 13 residues long. In DNA, the CDR3 is TGTGCCAGTACTCCACGACTTACCGGGGAGCTGTTTTTT. Protein product: CASTPRLTGELFF. The whole variable domain, remainder taken from reference TRBV19 and TRBJ2-2, is DGGITQSPKYLFRKEGQNVTLSCEQNLNHDAMYWYRQDPGQGLRLIYYSQIVNDFQKGDIAEGYSVSREKKESFPLTVTSAQKNPTAFYLCASTPRLTGELFFGEGSRLTVL.

This chain's CDR3 is CASSNTNSGSSLSYNEQFF. In DNA form, the CDR3 reads TGTGCCAGCAGCAATACGAATAGCGGGTCCTCACTCTCCTACAATGAGCAGTTCTTC. The chain carries TRBV21-1 and TRBJ2-1; the D call TRBD2 from the table was never checked on the DNA. TRBV21-1 is flagged as a pseudogene. The CDR3 sequence is 19 residues long.

The rearrangement uses TRBV7-2 and TRBJ1-1; D unresolved. Per germline, CDR1 SGHTA and CDR2 FQGNSA. Between the trimmed V and J ends, which lost 10 bases and 4 bases, there was a span of 19 bases. The CDR3 is 14 residues long. The CDR3 loop is CATLRRVGSTEAFF. In DNA form, the CDR3 reads TGTGCCACTCTGCGGCGGGTCGGGAGCACTGAAGCTTTCTTT.

The gene calls are TRBV30 and TRBJ2-7; 9 bases align to TRBD1. Germline values: CDR1 GTSNPN, CDR2 SVGIG (reference sequence). The ends lost 2 bases at V and 4 bases at J; junction bases unmatched: 12. The CDR3 loop spans 16 amino acids. In nucleotides, the CDR3 is TGTGCCTGGAGTCCCAGTAACAGGGGGCTTGGATACGAGCAGTACTTC. Protein sequence: CAWSPSNRGLGYEQYF.

The gene calls are TRBV27 and TRBJ2-3; 11 bases fit TRBD2. This CDR3 region has 18 residues. V lost 1 base to trimming and J lost 1 base; unmatched junction nucleotides: 7. Germline values: CDR1 MNHEY, CDR2 SMNVEV (reference sequence). The DNA of the CDR3 is TGTGCCAGCAGTTTATTGGGTAGCGGGGGGGGGCGCACAGATACGCAGTATTTT. Protein sequence: CASSLLGSGGGRTDTQYF.

The chain combines TRBV27 with TRBJ2-5, with TRBD2 as a possible D gene (6 bases). Per germline, CDR1 MNHEY and CDR2 SMNVEV (reference sequence). This CDR3 comprises 13 residues. V was clipped by 4 bases and J by 5 bases, with 11 bases between them. The CDR3 coding sequence is TGTGCCAGCAGTTGGACTGGGGGGGAGACCCAGTACTTC. Its protein product is CASSWTGGETQYF.

The chain carries TRBV6-6 and TRBJ2-7, with TRBD1 as a possible D gene (6 bases). This CDR3 is built from 14 residues. Deletions cut 4 bases from V and 2 bases from J, with 12 bases between. The germline V gene has CDR1 MNHNY and CDR2 SVGAGI (reference sequence). CDR3 DNA sequence: TGTGCCAGCAGTTGGTCGGCAGGGGCCTACGAGCAGTACTTC. Translated, it gives CASSWSAGAYEQYF.

V usage is TRBV15 and J usage is TRBJ1-4, with TRBD1 as a possible D gene (6 bases). Germline V gene data show CDR1 as LNHNV and CDR2 as YYDKDF (reference sequence). Trimming shortened V by 0 bases and J by 8 bases, and 13 bases separated the two germline ends. This CDR3 spans 15 amino acids. The CDR3 reads CATSRDRGTNEKLFF. As DNA, the CDR3 is TGTGCCACCAGCAGAGACAGGGGTACAAACGAAAAACTGTTTTTT.

J is TRBJ2-5 and V is TRBV12-1; the table's D call TRBD2 went unverified against the DNA. TRBV12-1 is deemed a pseudogene. The CDR3 consists of 16 residues. This CDR3 is CASSFRNSSRLETQYF. In DNA, the CDR3 is TGTGCCAGCAGCTTTAGGAATAGCTCCAGACTGGAGACCCAGTACTTC.

The chain couples TRBV9 to TRBJ2-7, with D hard to call. The CDR3 is 14 amino acids. V was cut by 0 bases and J by 6 bases, with 13 bases left in between. Per the germline V gene, CDR1 is SGDLS and CDR2 is YYNGEE. The CDR3 sequence: CASSVATFTSEQYF. CDR3 nucleotide sequence: TGTGCCAGCAGCGTAGCAACTTTTACGTCCGAGCAGTACTTC. The full variable domain, rest sourced from reference TRBV9 and TRBJ2-7, is DSGVTQTPKHLITATGQRVTLRCSPRSGDLSVYWYQQSLDQGLQFLIQYYNGEERAKGNILERFSAQQFPDLHSELNLSSLELGDSALYFCASSVATFTSEQYFGPGTRLTVT.

The V gene is TRBV19, the J gene TRBJ2-1; D might be TRBD1 (6 bases). The germline gives CDR1 LNHDA, CDR2 SQIVND (reference sequence). Trimming shortened V by 2 bases and J by 4 bases, and 15 bases separated the two germline ends. This CDR3 contains 16 residues. The CDR3 protein is CASSIRQKGGYNEQFF. For the CDR3, the DNA is TGTGCCAGTAGTATAAGGCAAAAAGGGGGTTACAATGAGCAGTTCTTC.

The chain employs TRBV5-1 and TRBJ1-5, with no clear D. The V and J ends lost 3 bases and 9 bases respectively, with 16 bases between them. Germline V gives CDR1 SGHRS, CDR2 YFSETQ. The CDR3 spans 14 residues. The CDR3 loop is CASSSVGASSPQHF. In DNA, the CDR3 is TGCGCCAGCAGCTCCGTGGGCGCCTCGTCGCCCCAGCATTTT. The entire variable domain, with the rest obtained from reference TRBV5-1 and TRBJ1-5, is as follows: KAGVTQTPRYLIKTRGQQVTLSCSPISGHRSVSWYQQTPGQGLQFLFEYFSETQRNKGNFPGRFSGRQFSNSRSEMNVSTLELGDSALYLCASSSVGASSPQHFGDGTRLSIL.

The chain has TRBV19 and TRBJ1-5; TRBD1 might be the D (5 bases). The CDR3 length is 13 residues. V was clipped by 7 bases and J by 7 bases, with 14 bases between them. The germline V gene encodes CDR1 LNHDA and CDR2 SQIVND (reference sequence). The CDR3 loop reads CASTPRGGQPQHF. The CDR3 region has the DNA TGTGCCAGTACCCCCCGGGGGGGGCAGCCCCAGCATTTT.

The chain links TRBV12-3 or TRBV12-4 to TRBJ1-2; tentatively, D is TRBD1 (5 bases). CDR3 length equals 12 residues. V was trimmed by 4 bases and J by 7 bases, leaving 10 bases between them. CDR3 nucleotides: TGTGCCAGCAGTTCCCAGGGAATTGGCTACACCTTC. Its protein product is CASSSQGIGYTF.